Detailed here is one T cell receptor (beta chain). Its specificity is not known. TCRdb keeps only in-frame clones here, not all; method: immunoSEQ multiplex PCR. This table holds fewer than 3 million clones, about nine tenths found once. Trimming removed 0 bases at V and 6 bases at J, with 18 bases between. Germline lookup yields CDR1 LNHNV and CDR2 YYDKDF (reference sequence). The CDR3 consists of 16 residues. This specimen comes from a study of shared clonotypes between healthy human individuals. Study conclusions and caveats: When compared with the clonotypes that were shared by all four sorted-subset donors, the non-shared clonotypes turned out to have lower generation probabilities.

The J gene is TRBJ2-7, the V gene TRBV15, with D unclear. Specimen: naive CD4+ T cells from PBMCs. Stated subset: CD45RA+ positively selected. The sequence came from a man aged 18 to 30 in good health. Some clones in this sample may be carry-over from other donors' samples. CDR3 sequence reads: CATSRDRGSRMGEQYF. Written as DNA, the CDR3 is TGTGCCACCAGCAGAGATCGTGGCAGTCGGATGGGCGAGCAGTACTTC.